The clone carrying this T cell receptor beta chain has only one observation. Original processing notes: Estimation of nucleated cell counts was performed using reference gene primer amplification. TCRdb's copy holds only in-frame clones and misses some; the assay was immunoSEQ multiplex PCR. Clonal size and the V and J genes are those of that table, whereas D and trimming came from the DNA. The sample includes some 350,000 clones, more than 70% of them seen just once. This specimen belongs to a study of blood T cell repertoires in COVID-19. Study summary: Collection of acute and convalescent COVID-19 samples took place in the United States, Italy and Spain.

CDR3 length: 14 amino acids. Germline CDR1 is SGHTA and CDR2 is FQGNSA. With 5 bases removed from V and 0 bases from J, the gap between germline ends came to 10 bases. Sample: peripheral blood. The rearrangement uses TRBV7-2 and TRBJ1-1; D not certain. This TCR derives from a woman in her thirties with COVID-19, enrolled during active disease. CDR3 DNA: TGTGCCAGCAGCCCTGGCCAAATGAACACTGAAGCTTTCTTT. It translates to CASSPGQMNTEAFF.